Listed below are T cell receptor beta chains from one sample, sequenced in a study of blood T cell repertoires in COVID-19. The repertoire was sequenced with immunoSEQ multiplex PCR; TCRdb's copy has only in-frame clones and lacks some. The table includes about 150,000 clones, under 90% detected once. Sequenced: peripheral blood. The receptors were sampled from a human donor in a cohort sampled during active COVID-19. The CDR3 runs from the conserved cysteine through the conserved F or W. D genes are given only for firm matches. Not every row has a clone size; where given, it reads once, few, many or a size class.

J | V | D | size | DNA | CDR3
TRBJ2-1 | TRBV14 | . | . | TGTGCCAGCAGCCAACTATTAACGGGTACTAGCAATGAGCAGTTCTTC | CASSQLLTGTSNEQFF
TRBJ2-1 | TRBV7-2 | TRBD2 | . | TGTGCCAGCAGTTCCACTAGCGGGATCAATGAGCAGTTCTTC | CASSSTSGINEQFF
TRBJ2-1 | TRBV29-1 | . | . | TGCAGCGCCGCGTTTGTAATAAACAATGAGCAGTTCTTC | CSAAFVINNEQFF
TRBJ1-1 | TRBV30 | TRBD1 | . | TGTGCCTGGAGTGTTGTGACAGGGGGCACTGAAGCTTTCTTT | CAWSVVTGGTEAFF
TRBJ2-1 | TRBV19 | TRBD2 | . | TGTGCCAGTAGTGCCTTGACTAGCGGGATAGGGAATGAGCAGTTCTTC | CASSALTSGIGNEQFF
TRBJ2-2 | TRBV18 | . | . | TGTGCCAGCTCACCGATTGAGGCCGGGGAGCTGTTTTTT | CASSPIEAGELFF
TRBJ2-1 | TRBV20-1 | . | . | TGCAGTGCTAGTGTAGACAATGAGCAGTTCTTC | CSASVDNEQFF
TRBJ2-1 | TRBV5-1 | TRBD2 | . | TGCGCCAGCAGCACCTCCCCTTCTAGCGGAAGCAATGAGCAGTTCTTC | CASSTSPSSGSNEQFF
TRBJ2-2 | TRBV3-1/TRBV3-2 | TRBD2 | . | TGTGCCAGCAGCCGGACTCTAGCGGGAGGGTCCGGCGGGGAGCTGTTTTTT | CASSRTLAGGSGGELFF
TRBJ1-2 | TRBV2 | . | . | TGTGCCAGCAGTGAACGAAGTGCAGGGTACTATGGCTACACCTTC | CASSERSAGYYGYTF
TRBJ1-4 | TRBV5-4 | TRBD1 | . | TGTGCCAGCAGCCTGGACAGGGGAAATGAAAAACTGTTTTTT | CASSLDRGNEKLFF
TRBJ1-5 | TRBV2 | TRBD1 | few | TGTGCCAGCACCCTAGGGACAGTCAATCAGCCCCAGCATTTT | CASTLGTVNQPQHF
TRBJ1-5 | TRBV19 | . | many | TGTGCCAGTAGTGACCGAGGGATCAATCAGCCCCAGCATTTT | CASSDRGINQPQHF
TRBJ1-1 | TRBV28 | . | . | TGTGCCAGCAGTCCCGGAGGTGGGAACACTGAAGCTTTCTTT | CASSPGGGNTEAFF
TRBJ1-6 | TRBV7-2 | TRBD1 | few | TGTGCCAGCAGCCCCGGGGGACAGGGCTCACCCCTCCACTTT | CASSPGGQGSPLHF
TRBJ1-5 | TRBV7-9 | . | . | TGTGCCAGCAGCCCCCCGGGGGACCTCAATCAGCCCCAGCATTTT | CASSPPGDLNQPQHF
TRBJ2-1 | TRBV12-3/TRBV12-4 | . | . | TGTGCCAGCAGTTTCCAACTAGCTGATGAGCAGTTCTTC | CASSFQLADEQFF
TRBJ2-7 | TRBV7-9 | TRBD2 | few | TGTGCCAGCAGCCCCGTAGCGGGAATCTACGAGCAGTACTTC | CASSPVAGIYEQYF
TRBJ1-2 | TRBV4-3 | . | . | TGCGCCAGCAGCCGGTTACTAGGTAACTATGGCTACACCTTC | CASSRLLGNYGYTF
TRBJ2-3 | TRBV10-3 | . | once | TGTGCCATCAGTTATCAGAGCACAGATACGCAGTATTTT | CAISYQSTDTQYF
TRBJ1-1 | TRBV6-2/TRBV6-3 | . | . | TGTGCCAGCAGTTATAGCCAGAACACTGAAGCTTTCTTT | CASSYSQNTEAFF
TRBJ2-5 | TRBV7-9 | TRBD1 | . | TGTGCCAGCAGCGCAGTGACAGGGGATCAAGAGACCCAGTACTTC | CASSAVTGDQETQYF
TRBJ2-2 | TRBV7-2 | TRBD1 | . | TGTGCCAGCAGCTTAAGGACAGGGGAGCCCACCGGGGAGCTGTTTTTT | CASSLRTGEPTGELFF
TRBJ1-1 | TRBV6-4 | . | . | TGTGCCAGCAGTGACTTGAGGTTAGACACTGAAGCTTTCTTT | CASSDLRLDTEAFF
TRBJ2-1 | TRBV19 | TRBD2 | few | TGTGCCAGTAGTACAGAACTAGCGCCGGGCAATGAGCAGTTCTTC | CASSTELAPGNEQFF
TRBJ2-2 | TRBV7-9 | TRBD2 | . | TGTGCCAGCAGCCACCGACTAGCGGGAGACACCGGGGAGCTGTTTTTT | CASSHRLAGDTGELFF
TRBJ1-4 | TRBV5-1 | . | . | TGCGCCAGCAGCCCAACAGGGAGGGAGGAAAAACTGTTTTTT | CASSPTGREEKLFF
TRBJ1-1 | TRBV19 | . | . | TGTGCCAGTAGTTCTGGGAGGGCTGAAGCTTTCTTT | CASSSGRAEAFF
TRBJ1-6 | TRBV7-9 | . | . | TGTGCCAGCAGCTTAGACGGTGCAGGGAATTCACCCCTCCACTTT | CASSLDGAGNSPLHF
TRBJ2-2 | TRBV19 | . | . | TGTGCCAGTAGTATAGAGAGCACCGGGGAGCTGTTTTTT | CASSIESTGELFF
TRBJ1-2 | TRBV19 | . | . | TGTGCCAGTAGGAACTACAGGGTGGACTATGGCTACACCTTC | CASRNYRVDYGYTF
TRBJ1-1 | TRBV9 | . | . | TGTGTGGGGGCCATGAACACTGAAGCTTTCTTT | CVGAMNTEAFF
TRBJ1-2 | TRBV4-2 | TRBD1 | . | TGTGCCAGCAGCCACTCCCTGGACAGGGGACAGGGCTACACCTTC | CASSHSLDRGQGYTF
TRBJ1-1 | TRBV10-3 | TRBD1 | . | TGTGCCATCAGTCCGAGGGGGCAGGGGGCTGAAGCTTTCTTT | CAISPRGQGAEAFF
TRBJ2-1 | TRBV5-1 | TRBD2 | once | TGCGCCAGCAGCTTTTCTAGCGGGAGTAACTACAATGAGCAGTTCTTC | CASSFSSGSNYNEQFF
TRBJ2-1 | TRBV20-1 | TRBD2 | . | TGCAGTGCTAGTGAGGCTAGCGGGAGACGAGGTGAGCAGTTCTTC | CSASEASGRRGEQFF
TRBJ2-1 | TRBV11-3 | TRBD1 | . | TGTGCCAGCAGCCCCGGGGTGGGGACAGGGTACAATGAGCAGTTCTTC | CASSPGVGTGYNEQFF
TRBJ2-1 | TRBV5-1 | TRBD2 | once | TGCGCCAGCAGCTTGGGGGCTAGCGGGAGTTACAATGAGCAGTTCTTC | CASSLGASGSYNEQFF
TRBJ1-1 | TRBV3-1/TRBV3-2 | TRBD1 | . | TGTGCCAGCAGCCAGAACAGGGGGACTGAAGCTTTCTTT | CASSQNRGTEAFF
TRBJ1-1 | TRBV18 | . | . | TGTGCCAGCTCACCACGCAGGGATGCTGAAGCTTTCTTT | CASSPRRDAEAFF
TRBJ1-1 | TRBV11-3 | . | . | TGTGCCAGCAACACGGGGGGCAGGAACACTGAAGCTTTCTTT | CASNTGGRNTEAFF
TRBJ1-2 | TRBV18 | TRBD1 | . | TGTGCCAGCTCACCTCCGGGACAGGGGGCGTTCTATGGCTACACCTTC | CASSPPGQGAFYGYTF
TRBJ2-1 | TRBV4-3 | TRBD2 | . | TGCGCCAGCAGCCAAGATCTAGCGGGGGGGCCACGGGAGCAGTTCTTC | CASSQDLAGGPREQFF
TRBJ1-2 | TRBV5-1 | . | few | TGCGCCAGCAGCGACCAGGGCCGCGGCGACTATGGCTACACCTTC | CASSDQGRGDYGYTF
TRBJ1-1 | TRBV3-1/TRBV3-2 | . | . | TGTGCCAGCAGCCCCCGCGAGAGGAGATGGACTGAAGCTTTCTTT | CASSPRERRWTEAFF